This T cell receptor beta chain was retrieved from a study of blood T cell repertoires in COVID-19. Looking at the study overall: Acute-phase and convalescent COVID-19 samples originated in the United States, Italy and Spain. Nucleic acid was either cDNA or gDNA, and it came from T cells, B-cell-depleted T cells, or PBMCs.

Sequenced by immunoSEQ multiplex PCR; TCRdb stores in-frame clones only, minus some. The sample shows approximately 150,000 clones, approximately 90% of them seen only once. Germline loops: CDR1 SGDLS, CDR2 YYNGEE. The CDR3 length is 14 residues. Trimming took 0 bases from V and 1 from J, leaving 7 bases between them. As regards this clone: In the same sample, other DNA sequences code for this CDR3.

The genes are TRBV9 and TRBJ1-1; D is uncertain. Sequencing was performed on peripheral blood. This receptor was identified in a man aged 50 to 59 who had recovered from COVID-19. The CDR3 DNA reads as TGTGCCAGCAGCGTAGTCCCGGGGAACACTGAAGCTTTCTTT. Its translation: CASSVVPGNTEAFF.